This T cell receptor beta chain was sequenced in a study of blood T cell repertoires in COVID-19. About the research overall: Acute and convalescent COVID-19 samples came from the United States, Italy and Spain. T cells, B-cell-depleted T cells, or PBMCs supplied cDNA or gDNA.

The germline V gene encodes CDR1 MRHNA and CDR2 SNTAGT. The CDR3 is 16 residues long. Trimming pared 10 bases from V and 4 bases from J, leaving 25 bases between. Per the study methods: Amplification from reference gene primers served as the basis for estimated nucleated cell counts. Sequencing was performed with immunoSEQ multiplex PCR; in TCRdb, only in-frame clones are kept and a portion is missing. V and J calls and clone size are given by that table; D and trimming were obtained from the DNA. The sample has about 79,000 clones, around 90% seen once. This clonotype was sampled from a man aged 45-60 years with active COVID-19. The specimen sequenced was peripheral blood. The chain employs TRBV6-4 and TRBJ1-2, with D possibly matching TRBD1 (6 bases). In nucleotides, the CDR3 is TGTGCCACCCGTCGCTTAACAGGGAGCGGACTCTATGGCTACACCTTC. This gives the protein CATRRLTGSGLYGYTF.